This T cell receptor (beta chain) derives from a study of cytomegalovirus exposure and HLA in healthy donors. The overall study: The study placed around 80% of its 398 genotyped donors in the Caucasian-associated ancestry cluster.

PCR was performed using 60 Vbeta and 13 Jbeta primers. The data were produced by immunoSEQ multiplex PCR, yet TCRdb's version contains in-frame clones alone and is incomplete. Here the sample spans about 140,000 clones, about four fifths being singletons. This CDR3 spans 13 amino acids. Germline V gene sequence: CDR1 SGHDT, CDR2 YYEEEE. Trimming stripped 4 bases from V and 2 bases from J, with 9 bases between. As to this clone: Its specificity is unknown.

General study findings and limits: A later analysis reportedly identified an Asian-associated ancestry cluster as carrying fewer N-insertions than the roughly 600-donor mean. CMV serostatus was the only recorded immune exposure for donors. Excluded: some indistinguishable V segments such as TRBV6-2 and TRBV6-3.

The chain employs TRBV5-6 and TRBJ1-2; TRBD1 might be the D (6 bases). The receptor comes from a man younger than 45 in good health and CMV-seronegative. Sequenced: PBMCs. The CDR3 sequence is CASSPGQNYGYTF. CDR3 in DNA: TGTGCCAGCAGCCCCGGACAGAACTATGGCTACACCTTC.